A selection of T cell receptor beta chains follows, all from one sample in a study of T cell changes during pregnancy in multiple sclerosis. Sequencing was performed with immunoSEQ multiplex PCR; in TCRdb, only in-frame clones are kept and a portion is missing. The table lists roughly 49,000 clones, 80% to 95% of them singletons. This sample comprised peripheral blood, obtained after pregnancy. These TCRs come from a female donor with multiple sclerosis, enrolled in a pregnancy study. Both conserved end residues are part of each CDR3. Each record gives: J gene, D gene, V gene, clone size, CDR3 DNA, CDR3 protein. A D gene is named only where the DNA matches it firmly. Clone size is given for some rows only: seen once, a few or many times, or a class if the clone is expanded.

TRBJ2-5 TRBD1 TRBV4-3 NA TGCGCCAGCAGCCGGGCCCCTGGGGGACAGAGAGAGGAGACCCAGTACTTC CASSRAPGGQREETQYF
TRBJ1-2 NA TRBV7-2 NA TGTGCCAGCAGCGCCCAGCCAGGGTATGGCTACACCTTC CASSAQPGYGYTF
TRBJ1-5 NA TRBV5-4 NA TGTGCCAGCAGCTTGGGTGGTAGGGGCCAGCCCCAGCATTTT CASSLGGRGQPQHF
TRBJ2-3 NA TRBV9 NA TGTGCCAGCAGCGTAGGCGGTAGCGCCCCTGATACGCAGTATTTT CASSVGGSAPDTQYF
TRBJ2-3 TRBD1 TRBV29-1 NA TGCAGCGTTGTATCAGGACAGGGACCCACAGATACGCAGTATTTT CSVVSGQGPTDTQYF
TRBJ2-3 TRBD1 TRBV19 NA TGTGCCAGTACCCTTGGACAGGAGGATACGCAGTATTTT CASTLGQEDTQYF
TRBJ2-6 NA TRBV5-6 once TGTGCCAGCAGCTTTCAGGGGTACTCTGGGGCCAACGTCCTGACTTTC CASSFQGYSGANVLTF
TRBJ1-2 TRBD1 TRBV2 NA TGTGCCAGCAGCGTGACAGGGGACTATGGCTACACCTTC CASSVTGDYGYTF
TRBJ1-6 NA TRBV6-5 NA TGTGCCAGCAGGGCCGGGAGCTCCTATAATTCACCCCTCCACTTT CASRAGSSYNSPLHF
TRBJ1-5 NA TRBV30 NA TGTGCCTGGAGTATGAGGAACAATCAGCCCCAGCATTTT CAWSMRNNQPQHF
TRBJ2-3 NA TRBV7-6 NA TGTGCCAGCAGCTTATCGGGCCAGGCGGGGTCTTCCACAGATACGCAGTATTTT CASSLSGQAGSSTDTQYF
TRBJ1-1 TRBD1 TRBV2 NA TGTGCCAGCAAGAGGACAGGGCCCACTGAAGCTTTCTTT CASKRTGPTEAFF
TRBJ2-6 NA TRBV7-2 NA TGTGCCAGCAGCCGTGATAGCTCTGGGGCCAACGTCCTGACTTTC CASSRDSSGANVLTF
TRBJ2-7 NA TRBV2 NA TGTGCCAGCAGCCCCAGGCCCCTAGGGGACTACGAGCAGTACTTC CASSPRPLGDYEQYF
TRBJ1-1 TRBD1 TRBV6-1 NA TGTGCCAGCAGTGCCTGGGACAGGCAGGAGGCTTTCTTT CASSAWDRQEAFF
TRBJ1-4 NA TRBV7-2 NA TGTGCCAGCGGACTTACAGGGAATTCTAATGAAAAACTGTTTTTT CASGLTGNSNEKLFF
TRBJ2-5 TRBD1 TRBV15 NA TGTGCCACCAGCAGCTCCGGACAGGGATTTGAGACCCAGTACTTC CATSSSGQGFETQYF
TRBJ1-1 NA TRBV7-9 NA TGTGCCAGCAGCCCAAATCAGGCACGGAACACTGAAGCTTTCTTT CASSPNQARNTEAFF
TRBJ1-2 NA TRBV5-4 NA TGTGCCAGCAGCTTGGGGGGACTGGGAGGGGACTATGGCTACACCTTC CASSLGGLGGDYGYTF
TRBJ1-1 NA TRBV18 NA TGTGCCAGCTCCTACATACTCGGGGAGAACACTGAAGCTTTCTTT CASSYILGENTEAFF
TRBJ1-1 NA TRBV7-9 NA TGTGCCAGCAGCTTAGTCCAGAACACTGAAGCTTTCTTT CASSLVQNTEAFF
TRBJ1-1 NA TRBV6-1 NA TGTGCCAGCAGTCCGGCGGGGGCCTTCACTGAAGCTTTCTTT CASSPAGAFTEAFF
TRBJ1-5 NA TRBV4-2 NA TGTGCCAGCAGCCAAGAGAGCCAGGGGAACCTTAATCAGCCCCAGCATTTT CASSQESQGNLNQPQHF
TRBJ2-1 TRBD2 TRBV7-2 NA TGTGCCAGCAGCTCCCCCTCCCGGGGGGGGAGCTCCTACAATGAGCAGTTCTTC CASSSPSRGGSSYNEQFF
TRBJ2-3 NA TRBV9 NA TGTGCCAGCAGCTCAGGGATAAACACAGATACGCAGTATTTT CASSSGINTDTQYF